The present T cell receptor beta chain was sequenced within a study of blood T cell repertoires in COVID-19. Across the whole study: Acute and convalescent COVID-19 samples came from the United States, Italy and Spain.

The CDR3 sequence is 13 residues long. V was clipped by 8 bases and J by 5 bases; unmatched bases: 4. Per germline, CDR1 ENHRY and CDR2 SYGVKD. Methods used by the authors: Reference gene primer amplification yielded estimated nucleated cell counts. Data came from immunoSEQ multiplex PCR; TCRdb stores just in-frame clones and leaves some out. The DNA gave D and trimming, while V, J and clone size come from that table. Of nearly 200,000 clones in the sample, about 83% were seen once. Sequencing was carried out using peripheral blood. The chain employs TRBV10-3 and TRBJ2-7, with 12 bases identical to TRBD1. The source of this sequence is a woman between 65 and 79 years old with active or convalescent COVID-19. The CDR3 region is CAIQGQGANEQYF. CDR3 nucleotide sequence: TGTGCCATCCAGGGACAGGGGGCCAACGAGCAGTACTTC.